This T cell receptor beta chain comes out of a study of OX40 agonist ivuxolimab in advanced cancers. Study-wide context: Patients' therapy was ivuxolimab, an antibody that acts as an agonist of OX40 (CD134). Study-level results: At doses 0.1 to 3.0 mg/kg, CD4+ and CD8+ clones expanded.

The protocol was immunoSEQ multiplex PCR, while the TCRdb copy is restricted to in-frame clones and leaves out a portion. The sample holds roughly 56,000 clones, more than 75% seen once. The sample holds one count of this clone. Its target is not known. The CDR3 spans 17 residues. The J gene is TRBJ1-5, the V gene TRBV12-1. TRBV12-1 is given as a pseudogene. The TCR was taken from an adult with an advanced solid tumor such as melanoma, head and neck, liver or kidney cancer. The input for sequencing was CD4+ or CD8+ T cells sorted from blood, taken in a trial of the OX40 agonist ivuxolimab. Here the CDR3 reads CASPLGGPWAINQPQHF. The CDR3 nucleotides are TGTGCCAGCCCCTTAGGGGGGCCCTGGGCTATTAATCAGCCCCAGCATTTT.